What follows are 24 T cell receptor beta chains derived from one specimen sequenced in a study of T-cell memory formation after mild COVID-19. Each CDR3 protein is one row after TCRdb ran MiXCR on the 5' RACE reads. This repertoire shows over 400,000 distinct CDR3 sequences, 20% to 30% found once; its top ten account for roughly 14%. Sequencing was carried out using PBMCs or a T cell subset sorted from them (not recorded which). These receptors originate from an adult woman who had mild COVID-19 (a few samples of this study predate the infection). Cell type and time point are not known.

V is TRBV4-1 and J is TRBJ2-2, with TRBD2 as a possible D gene (6 bases). Deletions cut 4 bases from V and 7 bases from J, with 10 bases between. The CDR3 length is 13 residues. Germline CDR1 is MGHRA and CDR2 is YSYEKL. The CDR3 DNA is TGCGCCAGCAGCCCGGGACTTCGCGGGGAGCTGTTTTTT. This codes for CASSPGLRGELFF.

A few counts support this clonotype. CDR3 in amino acids: CASSPDRGLADTQYF. The CDR3 DNA sequence: TGTGCCAGCAGCCCGGACAGGGGGCTCGCAGATACGCAGTATTTT. This chain uses TRBV7-9 with TRBJ2-3; 11 bases match TRBD1. V trimming: 5 bases; J trimming: 4 bases; junction bases outside the gene matches: 5. Germline V CDR1 and CDR2: SEHNR, FQNEAQ (reference sequence). The length of the CDR3 is 15 residues.

The chain uses TRBV6-5 and TRBJ1-5, with a tentative D call TRBD1 (5 bases). The length of the CDR3 is 17 residues. Trimming removed 5 bases from V and 0 bases from J, with 17 bases in between. Germline values: CDR1 MNHEY, CDR2 SVGAGI. The CDR3: CASSRAPNRYSNQPQHF. DNA of the CDR3: TGTGCCAGCAGTCGCGCACCCAACAGGTATAGCAATCAGCCCCAGCATTTT.

The chain couples TRBV4-1 to TRBJ1-2, with D tentatively TRBD1 (6 bases). Deletions cut 0 bases from V and 0 bases from J, with 14 bases between. This CDR3 is built from 17 residues. Per the germline V gene, CDR1 is MGHRA and CDR2 is YSYEKL. The CDR3 nucleotides read TGCGCCAGCAGCCAAGAGGCAGGGGCCTTAACTAACTATGGCTACACCTTC. Amino acid sequence: CASSQEAGALTNYGYTF.

This chain connects TRBV7-2 to TRBJ2-1; perhaps TRBD2 as D (6 bases). V shed 1 base and J shed 8 bases, with 24 bases lying between them. CDR3 length equals 18 residues. Germline loops: CDR1 SGHTA, CDR2 FQGNSA. CDR3 DNA sequence: TGTGCCAGCAGCTTAGAGTCCTTAGCTCGGAGGGGACTTGATGAGCAGTTCTTC. Protein: CASSLESLARRGLDEQFF.

The V call is TRBV11-1, the J call TRBJ2-3; D may be TRBD2 (6 bases). Germline CDR1 reads SGHAT; CDR2 reads FQDESV (reference sequence). Between the trimmed V and J ends, which lost 5 bases and 2 bases, there was a span of 17 bases. This CDR3 has 16 amino acids. The CDR3 DNA sequence: TGTGCCAGCAGCCGGGGGACCCCGCTTTCCACAGATACGCAGTATTTT. Translating gives CASSRGTPLSTDTQYF.

This clonotype was found a few times. The CDR3 sequence: CASHRGETQYF. CDR3 DNA sequence: TGTGCCAGCCATCGGGGAGAGACCCAGTACTTC. This chain joins TRBV6-5 and TRBJ2-5; weak D call: TRBD2 (5 bases). Trimming stripped 8 bases from V and 4 bases from J, with 8 bases between. Germline-derived CDR1 and CDR2 are MNHEY and SVGAGI. The length of the CDR3 is 11 residues.

The CDR3 sequence: CASIPKWDRDRKNIQYF. For the CDR3, the DNA is TGTGCCAGCATTCCTAAGTGGGACAGGGATAGGAAAAACATTCAGTACTTC. The chain joins TRBV27 to TRBJ2-4; 9 positions match TRBD1. The germline V gene encodes CDR1 MNHEY and CDR2 SMNVEV (reference sequence). J was trimmed by 4 bases and V by 7 bases; bases with no gene match: 14. This CDR3 contains 17 residues.

The rearrangement uses TRBV20-1 and TRBJ2-5; tentative D call: TRBD1 (6 bases). With 3 bases removed from V and 2 bases from J, the gap between germline ends came to 16 bases. Germline CDR1 reads DFQATT; CDR2 reads SNEGSKA (reference sequence). The CDR3 consists of 15 residues. The CDR3 spells CSARLPGTPQETQYF. In DNA, the CDR3 is TGCAGTGCTAGGCTCCCAGGGACACCTCAAGAGACCCAGTACTTC.

This chain uses TRBV29-1 with TRBJ2-2, with 8 bases identical to TRBD1. This CDR3 contains 14 residues. V was clipped by 3 bases and J by 4 bases; unmatched bases: 4. Germline-derived CDR1 and CDR2 are SQVTM and ANQGSEA. The CDR3 DNA is TGCAGCGTTGAGGTGGGACAGGTCACCGGGGAGCTGTTTTTT. Encoded protein: CSVEVGQVTGELFF.

The genes are TRBV10-3 and TRBJ2-3, with a tentative D call TRBD1 (5 bases). The CDR3 has 14 amino acids. Per germline, CDR1 ENHRY and CDR2 SYGVKD. Between the trimmed V and J ends, which lost 3 bases and 3 bases, there was a span of 10 bases. The CDR3 protein is CAISDRGRTDTQYF. CDR3 in DNA: TGTGCCATCAGTGATAGGGGTCGGACAGATACGCAGTATTTT.

This clonotype was observed a handful of times. The chain recombines TRBV6-5 with TRBJ2-3; TRBD2 aligns across 10 bases. CDR1 MNHEY and CDR2 SVGAGI come from the germline V gene. The CDR3 is made up of 16 amino acids. V was pared by 1 base and J by 3 bases, with 4 bases of the junction left unmatched. The CDR3 coding sequence is TGTGCCAGCAGTTACTGGGCTAGCGGGAGTACAGATACGCAGTATTTT. It encodes CASSYWASGSTDTQYF.

A few counts support this clonotype. The CDR3 region has the DNA TGTGCCTGGAGTTTCGGGGGGAACACTGAAGCTTTCTTT. This codes for CAWSFGGNTEAFF. The gene calls are TRBV30 and TRBJ1-1; weak D call: TRBD1 (5 bases). In germline, CDR1 is GTSNPN, CDR2 SVGIG (reference sequence). This CDR3 region has 13 residues. Trimming removed 2 bases at V and 1 base at J, with 8 bases between. Looking up the rest from reference TRBV30 and TRBJ1-1 gives the full variable domain: SQTIHQWPATLVQPVGSPLSLECTVEGTSNPNLYWYRQAAGRGLQLLFYSVGIGQISSEVPQNLSASRPQDRQFILSSKKLLLSDSGFYLCAWSFGGNTEAFFGQGTRLTVV.

The chain links TRBV7-3 to TRBJ2-1, with TRBD2 matching over 13 bases. V gave up 3 bases and J gave up 7 bases; unmatched junction bases: 3. The CDR3 is 15 residues long. The germline gives CDR1 SGHTA, CDR2 FQGTGA. The CDR3 reads CASSFGTSGTNEQFF. The DNA for the CDR3 is TGTGCCAGCAGCTTCGGGACTAGCGGGACTAATGAGCAGTTCTTC. Combining the CDR3 with reference TRBV7-3 and TRBJ2-1 gives the whole variable domain GAGVSQTPSNKVTEKGKYVELRCDPISGHTALYWYRQSLGQGPEFLIYFQGTGAADDSGLPNDRFFAVRPEGSVSTLKIQRTERGDSAVYLCASSFGTSGTNEQFFGPGTRLTVL.

The rearrangement uses TRBV3-1 and TRBJ2-2, with TRBD2 as a possible D gene (6 bases). Trimming removed 4 bases from V and 5 bases from J, with 14 bases in between. Germline values: CDR1 LGHDT, CDR2 YNNKEL (reference sequence). CDR3 length equals 15 residues. CDR3 in amino acids: CASSLYLAVTGELFF. The CDR3 DNA reads TGTGCCAGCAGCCTGTATTTAGCGGTGACCGGGGAGCTGTTTTTT.

This clonotype was detected a few times. The chain links TRBV13 to TRBJ1-2; perhaps TRBD1 as D (5 bases). V lost 2 bases to trimming and J lost 5 bases, with 18 bases between them. This CDR3 region has 16 residues. The germline gives CDR1 PRHDT, CDR2 FYEKMQ (reference sequence). The CDR3 nucleotides read TGTGCCAGCAGCTTAAGGCAGGGTGGTGCTCTATATGGCTACACCTTC. It yields the protein CASSLRQGGALYGYTF. Full variable domain (rest looked up from reference TRBV13 and TRBJ1-2): AAGVIQSPRHLIKEKRETATLKCYPIPRHDTVYWYQQGPGQDPQFLISFYEKMQSDKGSIPDRFSAQQFSDYHSELNMSSLELGDSALYFCASSLRQGGALYGYTFGSGTRLTVV.

This clonotype was found a few times. This chain connects TRBV5-1 to TRBJ1-1, with D maybe TRBD1 (5 bases). CDR1 is SGHRS and CDR2 is YFSETQ in the germline V gene. The CDR3 covers 14 residues. Trimming shortened V by 3 bases and J by 4 bases, and 13 bases separated the two germline ends. CDR3 sequence (DNA): TGCGCCAGCAGCTGGTCCGGGGGGGGCACTGAAGCTTTCTTT. This encodes CASSWSGGGTEAFF. The full variable domain, completed using reference TRBV5-1 and TRBJ1-1, is KAGVTQTPRYLIKTRGQQVTLSCSPISGHRSVSWYQQTPGQGLQFLFEYFSETQRNKGNFPGRFSGRQFSNSRSEMNVSTLELGDSALYLCASSWSGGGTEAFFGQGTRLTVV.

In this sample, this clonotype turned up a few times. The chain joins TRBV6-5 to TRBJ1-5; possible D gene TRBD1, 5 bases. This CDR3 is 16 amino acids long. Germline lookup yields CDR1 MNHEY and CDR2 SVGAGI. Trimming shortened V by 5 bases and J by 0 bases, and 14 bases separated the two germline ends. The CDR3 loop reads CASSRSGTHSNQPQHF. In DNA form, the CDR3 reads TGTGCCAGCAGTAGATCCGGGACGCATAGCAATCAGCCCCAGCATTTT.

This clonotype showed up many times. V gene TRBV7-2 combines with J gene TRBJ2-7; TRBD2 agrees at 7 bases. Germline V CDR1 and CDR2: SGHTA, FQGNSA. This CDR3 is built from 13 residues. V lost 3 bases to trimming and J lost 5 bases; unmatched junction nucleotides: 4. CDR3 region: CASSFRGSHEQYF. The CDR3 nucleotides read TGTGCCAGCAGCTTTCGCGGGAGCCACGAGCAGTACTTC.

The table lists this clonotype with a count of one. The gene calls are TRBV11-2 and TRBJ2-7; TRBD2 is a possible D gene (6 bases). The CDR3 runs 15 residues. V was cut by 0 bases and J by 2 bases, with 11 bases left in between. Germline CDR1 SGHAT, CDR2 FQNNGV. CDR3 nucleotide sequence: TGTGCCAGCAGCTTAGAGTTCGGGGGTACCTACGAGCAGTACTTC. Protein sequence: CASSLEFGGTYEQYF.

In its sample, this clonotype was seen a few times. V usage is TRBV7-8 and J usage is TRBJ2-1; D is unresolved. V was shortened by 5 bases and J by 6 bases, with 23 bases between the two germline ends. The CDR3 is 17 amino acids. Germline V lookup: CDR1 SGHVS, CDR2 FQNEAQ. The CDR3 DNA is TGTGCCAGCAGCCCAACGCGAGCGCCCGCCTCGAGCAATGAGCAGTTCTTC. It codes for CASSPTRAPASSNEQFF.

This clonotype turned up a few times. The rearrangement uses TRBV7-3 and TRBJ1-1; TRBD1 might be the D (5 bases). The CDR3 totals 13 residues. V was shortened by 5 bases and J by 1 base, with 8 bases between the two germline ends. CDR1 and CDR2 (germline): SGHTA, FQGTGA. For the CDR3, the DNA is TGTGCCAGCAGCATTACAGGGAACACTGAAGCTTTCTTT. Translated, it gives CASSITGNTEAFF.

The chain combines TRBV20-1 with TRBJ2-7, with unresolved D. This CDR3 has 11 residues. Germline V lookup: CDR1 DFQATT, CDR2 SNEGSKA (reference sequence). V was trimmed by 3 bases and J by 4 bases, leaving 7 bases between them. The CDR3 DNA follows: TGCAGTGCTAGTCGCCTTTACGAGCAGTACTTC. Translating it yields CSASRLYEQYF.

This clonotype has more than one count but fewer than ten. The chain uses TRBV7-3 and TRBJ2-3; 8 nucleotides line up with TRBD2. V lost 4 bases and J lost 10; bases outside the gene matches: 13. CDR3 length equals 15 residues. Germline CDR1 reads SGHTA; CDR2 reads FQGTGA. The CDR3 DNA reads as TGTGCCAGCAGCTCAACCAGCGGGAGAACCCTCTCGCAGTATTTT. Amino acids: CASSSTSGRTLSQYF.